The 10 T cell receptor beta chains below come from one sample, sequenced in a study of blood T cells in healthy people across ages. The authors ran a second PCR of 7 to 11 cycles using a sample-barcoded 5' primer and a J-beta primer mix. Using its own MiXCR run on the 5' RACE reads, TCRdb lists one record per CDR3 protein. The table includes about 1.8 million distinct CDR3 sequences, roughly 50% detected once. The sequencing input was blood. The receptors were sampled from a woman aged 40 to 50 in good health.

The gene calls are TRBV28 and TRBJ2-5; 8 nucleotides line up with TRBD2. CDR1 is MDHEN, CDR2 SYDVKM, per germline. V gave up 2 bases and J gave up 4 bases; unmatched junction bases: 6. The CDR3 contains 15 residues. The CDR3, as DNA: TGTGCCAGCAGTTTAAGGGTAGCGGGGCCAGAGACCCAGTACTTC. Protein: CASSLRVAGPETQYF.

The CDR3 sequence is CASSEVGPLHNSEQYF. The CDR3 DNA is TGTGCCAGCAGTGAGGTGGGCCCCCTCCACAATAGTGAGCAGTACTTC. This rearrangement joins TRBV2 to TRBJ2-5, with no clear D. V was cut by 3 bases and J by 11 bases, with 25 bases left in between. Germline V gene sequence: CDR1 SNHLY, CDR2 FYNNEI. The CDR3 has 16 amino acids.

The chain recombines TRBV27 with TRBJ1-1; D perhaps matches TRBD1 (6 bases). This CDR3 region has 15 residues. The germline V gene encodes CDR1 MNHEY and CDR2 SMNVEV (reference sequence). With 5 bases removed from V and 2 bases from J, the gap between germline ends came to 15 bases. CDR3 sequence reads: CASSQPGQTNTEAFF. DNA of the CDR3: TGTGCCAGCAGTCAACCGGGACAAACAAACACTGAAGCTTTCTTT.

The chain uses TRBV7-2 and TRBJ2-7, with D tentatively TRBD1 (6 bases). The tail of the sequence fits TRBJ2-5 better, so the J call may be wrong. CDR3 length: 16 residues. Germline loops: CDR1 SGHTA, CDR2 FQGNSA. The CDR3 here is CASSSPDRSAWETQYF. The CDR3 nucleotides are TGTGCCAGCAGCTCCCCTGACAGGTCTGCCTGGGAGACCCAGTACTTC.

Comments on this clonotype: Compared with germline, one end of the junction differs, possibly owing to a read error. The chain uses TRBV6-6 and TRBJ1-2; tentatively, D is TRBD1 (5 bases). Germline assignment: CDR1 MNHNY and CDR2 SVGAGI (reference sequence). The CDR3 loop spans 15 amino acids. The CDR3 region is CASSDGTFTHYGCTF. CDR3 bases: TGTGCCAGCAGTGACGGGACCTTTACACACTATGGCTGCACCTTC.

This chain uses TRBV7-8 with TRBJ1-2, with D unresolved. V was clipped by 0 bases and J by 7 bases, with 9 bases between them. There are 13 residues in the CDR3. The germline V gene encodes CDR1 SGHVS and CDR2 FQNEAQ. CDR3 in DNA: TGTGCCAGCAGCTTAGCAGGGAGCGTTGGCTACACCTTC. Translating it yields CASSLAGSVGYTF.

This chain links TRBV20-1 with TRBJ2-7; no definite D call. CDR3 length equals 13 residues. The V and J ends lost 1 base and 7 bases respectively, with 14 bases between them. Germline assignment: CDR1 DFQATT and CDR2 SNEGSKA (reference sequence). CDR3 coding DNA: TGCAGTGCTAGAGGACCGCCCTACAATGAGCAGTACTTC. It is translated as CSARGPPYNEQYF.

Only a few counts were recorded for this clonotype. This chain links TRBV5-1 with TRBJ2-1; D is perhaps TRBD1 or TRBD2 (5 bases each). This CDR3 region has 15 residues. CDR1 is SGHRS and CDR2 is YFSETQ in the germline V gene. Trimming left V 4 bases short and J 10 bases short, with 21 bases between. CDR3 residues: CASSDGDRGWREQFF. As DNA, the CDR3 is TGCGCCAGCAGCGACGGGGACCGTGGGTGGAGGGAGCAGTTCTTC.

This clonotype was counted a few times. The CDR3 reads CSASPHGEQYF. In DNA form, the CDR3 reads TGCAGTGCTAGCCCCCATGGGGAGCAGTACTTC. The chain couples TRBV20-1 to TRBJ2-7; D is uncertain. The CDR3 consists of 11 residues. Germline V lookup: CDR1 DFQATT, CDR2 SNEGSKA (reference sequence). V lost 3 bases and J lost 7, with 10 bases in between.

In its sample, this clonotype was seen a few times. The J gene is TRBJ2-1, the V gene TRBV7-2; D perhaps matches TRBD1 (6 bases). CDR3 size: 14 residues. Trimming cost V 5 bases and J 8 bases, with 16 bases left between them. CDR1 and CDR2 from the germline V gene are SGHTA and FQGNSA. The CDR3 nucleotides read TGTGCCAGCAGCCCATTAGACGCAGGGGATGAGCAGTTCTTC. Protein sequence: CASSPLDAGDEQFF.